These 14 T cell receptor beta chains came from one sample sequenced in a study of CD8 T cells in Susac syndrome. An input of 0.5 to 1 ug of RNA was subjected to reverse transcription using random hexamers. TCRdb re-analysed the immunoSEQ multiplex PCR reads in MiXCR, keeping a single row per CDR3 protein. Of around 71,000 distinct CDR3 sequences in the sample, 95% to 96% were seen once. The sample comprised CD4+ T cells from PBMCs. These receptor sequences come from a human donor with multiple sclerosis.

The chain joins TRBV29-1 to TRBJ2-6, with a tentative D call TRBD2 (6 bases). Germline V gene lookup returns CDR1 SQVTM and CDR2 ANQGSEA. V lost 5 bases and J 1 base, leaving 12 bases between the germline ends. This CDR3 contains 15 residues. The CDR3 DNA follows: TGCAGCGTTTCCGGAGGAGGGTCTGGGGCCAACGTCCTGACTTTC. It specifies CSVSGGGSGANVLTF.

CDR3 bases: TGCAGCGTTGAACCCTTAGATTATGGCTACACCTTC. Translating it yields CSVEPLDYGYTF. The chain uses TRBV29-1 and TRBJ1-2; D gene uncertain. Germline V gives CDR1 SQVTM, CDR2 ANQGSEA. This CDR3 spans 12 amino acids. V shed 2 bases and J shed 5 bases, with 9 bases lying between them.

The CDR3 is CSARDETGATGELFF. The CDR3 region has the DNA TGCAGTGCTAGAGACGAGACAGGGGCCACCGGGGAGCTGTTTTTT. V gene TRBV20-1 combines with J gene TRBJ2-2; 8 positions match TRBD1. Per the germline V gene, CDR1 is DFQATT and CDR2 is SNEGSKA (reference sequence). V lost 0 bases to trimming and J lost 4 bases; unmatched junction nucleotides: 4. The CDR3 has 15 residues.

This chain connects TRBV10-3 to TRBJ2-1; D call uncertain. This CDR3 contains 11 residues. Trimming cost V 3 bases and J 15 bases, with 12 bases left between them. Germline V gene data show CDR1 as ENHRY and CDR2 as SYGVKD. The DNA for the CDR3 is TGTGCCATCAGTGAAGGGTATTCGCCGTTCTTC. This gives the protein CAISEGYSPFF.

The J gene is TRBJ2-7, the V gene TRBV5-1; D is unresolved. V was pared by 4 bases and J by 3 bases, with 5 bases between. Germline loops: CDR1 SGHRS, CDR2 YFSETQ. CDR3 length: 11 residues. DNA for the CDR3: TGCGCCAGCAGCACGGGCTACGAGCAGTACTTC. Translated: CASSTGYEQYF.

The gene calls are TRBV7-9 and TRBJ1-6; 8 bases match TRBD1. In germline, CDR1 is SEHNR, CDR2 FQNEAQ (reference sequence). V shed 5 bases, J shed 6 bases, and the junction held 6 bases outside the gene matches. CDR3 length: 15 residues. The CDR3 region is CASSLDRARNSPLHF. The CDR3 nucleotides are TGTGCCAGCAGCCTGGACAGGGCGCGTAATTCACCCCTCCACTTT.

CDR3 coding DNA: TGTGCCAGCAGGGACGTTTCGGCGGGGGGCGGAGAGACCCAGTACTTC. Protein: CASRDVSAGGGETQYF. The V and J genes are TRBV25-1 and TRBJ2-5, with TRBD2 matching 8 bases. The CDR3 runs to 16 residues. Looked up from germline, CDR1 is MGHDK and CDR2 is SYGVNS. V was pared by 6 bases and J by 4 bases, with 13 bases of the junction left unmatched.

The rearrangement links TRBV29-1 to TRBJ1-1; 7 bases are shared with TRBD1. The germline V gene encodes CDR1 SQVTM and CDR2 ANQGSEA. The CDR3 is 13 amino acids. J was trimmed by 1 base and V by 5 bases; bases with no gene match: 4. In DNA form, the CDR3 reads TGCAGCGTTCACAGGGGAGCGAACACTGAAGCTTTCTTT. This codes for CSVHRGANTEAFF.

The genes are TRBV12-3 or TRBV12-4 and TRBJ2-7; D tentatively fits TRBD1 or TRBD2 (6 bases each). The ends were cut back, 3 bases at V and 7 bases at J, with 13 bases in the middle. The CDR3 is made up of 13 amino acids. The CDR3 nucleotides are TGTGCCAGCAGTTTTGGGGGGCGGGGTGAGCAGTACTTC. Encoded protein: CASSFGGRGEQYF.

V gene TRBV4-2 combines with J gene TRBJ2-3; 8 bases fit TRBD2. With 0 bases clipped from V and 1 base from J, the junction kept 6 bases outside the gene matches. Germline V gene lookup returns CDR1 LGHNA and CDR2 YNFKEQ. This CDR3 region has 17 residues. This CDR3 reads CASSQDVGSGGTDTQYF. Written as DNA, the CDR3 is TGTGCCAGCAGCCAAGATGTTGGTAGCGGGGGCACAGATACGCAGTATTTT.

This clonotype came up once. This chain connects TRBV7-3 to TRBJ1-1, with D perhaps TRBD1 (6 bases). The CDR3 loop spans 17 amino acids. The V and J ends lost 2 bases and 1 base respectively, with 17 bases between them. In germline, CDR1 is SGHTA, CDR2 FQGTGA. CDR3 nucleotides: TGTGCCAGCAGCTTATTACCCGGGGGCAGGGGGAACACTGAAGCTTTCTTT. Translation: CASSLLPGGRGNTEAFF.

The J gene is TRBJ1-1, the V gene TRBV3-1; 8 bases are a match to TRBD1. Germline V gives CDR1 LGHDT, CDR2 YNNKEL (reference sequence). The trim removed 3 bases at V and 4 bases at J, leaving 4 bases unmatched. This CDR3 region has 14 residues. The CDR3 nucleotides read TGTGCCAGCAGCCAGGGACAGGCTACCACTGAAGCTTTCTTT. This sequence encodes CASSQGQATTEAFF.

The genes are TRBV20-1 and TRBJ2-2; D remains unclear. The length of the CDR3 is 11 residues. In germline, CDR1 is DFQATT, CDR2 SNEGSKA (reference sequence). V lost 4 bases and J 2 bases, leaving 2 bases between the germline ends. CDR3 region: CSATNTGELFF. The CDR3 DNA reads TGCAGTGCTACAAACACCGGGGAGCTGTTTTTT.

DNA for the CDR3: TGTGCCAGCAGCCAAGAACGTCAAAACACCGGGGAGCTGTTTTTT. Protein sequence: CASSQERQNTGELFF. The gene calls are TRBV3-1 and TRBJ2-2; D call uncertain. This CDR3 has 15 residues. Deletions cut 0 bases from V and 2 bases from J, with 7 bases between. CDR1 and CDR2 from the germline V gene are LGHDT and YNNKEL (reference sequence).